The present entry profiles one TCR beta chain with its context. The sample comes from a study of blood T cell repertoires in COVID-19. Overall study context: The origin of the acute and convalescent COVID-19 samples was the United States, Italy and Spain.

Enrollment of patients from Seattle took place during active infection, with longitudinal follow-up. Authors' analysis steps: Amplification with reference gene primers provided the estimates of nucleated cell counts. Method: immunoSEQ multiplex PCR; TCRdb's copy keeps in-frame clones and lacks some. D and trimming come from the DNA, and the V and J calls and clone size come from that table. The sample has fewer than 200,000 clones, around 85% seen once. The receptor's source is a woman of 80 years or more with COVID-19, enrolled during active disease. Sample: peripheral blood.

The CDR3 DNA follows: TGCGCCAGCAGCCGACAGGGGACGTACAATGAGCAGTTCTTC. It yields the protein CASSRQGTYNEQFF. The gene calls are TRBV5-1 and TRBJ2-1, with 8 bases fitting TRBD1. In germline, CDR1 is SGHRS, CDR2 YFSETQ. V gave up 4 bases and J gave up 4 bases; unmatched junction bases: 4. This CDR3 is built from 14 residues.